The subject of this entry is one TCR beta chain. The authors sequenced TCR beta from blood CD8+ and CD4+ T cells. In Susac syndrome patients, recently defined diagnostic criteria for definite or probable disease were met. Random hexamers were used to reverse transcribe the RNA input (about 0.5 to 1 ug). Each CDR3 protein gets one entry after TCRdb re-called the immunoSEQ multiplex PCR reads with MiXCR. This sample has around 95,000 distinct CDR3 sequences, with about 95% found just once. This specimen comes from a study of CD8 T cells in Susac syndrome. This CDR3 is built from 15 residues. Per the germline V gene, CDR1 is MNHEY and CDR2 is SVGAGI. V was cut by 1 base and J by 4 bases, with 13 bases left in between.

Specimen: CD8+ T cells from PBMCs. V usage is TRBV6-5 and J usage is TRBJ2-5, with D possibly matching TRBD1 (6 bases). The receptor was isolated from a human donor with Susac syndrome. The CDR3 nucleotides read TGTGCCAGCAGTTACTACAGGGCGGGTGGAGAGACCCAGTACTTC. As protein: CASSYYRAGGETQYF.